This is a list of T cell receptor beta chains from one sample in a study of blood T cell repertoires in COVID-19. Sequencing used immunoSEQ multiplex PCR; TCRdb keeps in-frame clones, though not all of them. The sample yields roughly 72,000 clones, 75% to 90% seen once. The sample comprised peripheral blood. Every receptor here comes from a human donor in a cohort sampled during active COVID-19. The CDR3 runs from the conserved cysteine through the conserved F or W. Each record gives: clone size, J gene, D gene, V gene, CDR3 DNA, CDR3 protein. D genes are given only for firm matches. Clone size is not always given. Where it is, it says once, few, many or a class for expanded clones.

size: -; J: TRBJ2-1; D: TRBD2; V: TRBV12-3/TRBV12-4; DNA: TGTGCCAGCAGTCCTGGACTAGTCAATGAGCAGTTCTTC; CDR3: CASSPGLVNEQFF
size: -; J: TRBJ1-2; D: TRBD1; V: TRBV4-3; DNA: TGCGCCAGCAGCCACAGACAGGGGGGTAATAGCTACACCTTC; CDR3: CASSHRQGGNSYTF
size: -; J: TRBJ2-7; D: TRBD2; V: TRBV7-2; DNA: TGTGCCAGCAGCTTAGCGTTAGGGACTAGCGGGGTGAGCTCCTACGAGCAGTACTTC; CDR3: CASSLALGTSGVSSYEQYF
size: few; J: TRBJ2-1; D: TRBD2; V: TRBV7-2; DNA: TGTGCCAGCAGCTGGGAGGGACTAGCGGGGGGGGCTTCCAATGAGCAGTTCTTC; CDR3: CASSWEGLAGGASNEQFF
size: -; J: TRBJ2-5; D: -; V: TRBV5-8; DNA: TGTGCCAGCAGCAGAAGACAGATGCAAGAGACCCAGTACTTC; CDR3: CASSRRQMQETQYF
size: -; J: TRBJ2-3; D: -; V: TRBV4-1; DNA: TGCGCCAGCAGCCAAGTGGGGGCCATCGATACGCAGTATTTT; CDR3: CASSQVGAIDTQYF
size: -; J: TRBJ1-1; D: TRBD1; V: TRBV6-6; DNA: TGTGCCAGCAGGGACAGGGGCGGGAACACTGAAGCTTTCTTT; CDR3: CASRDRGGNTEAFF
size: -; J: TRBJ1-1; D: -; V: TRBV12-2; DNA: TGTGCAAGTCGCCCCGGACAGGACACTGAAGCTTTCTTT; CDR3: CASRPGQDTEAFF
size: -; J: TRBJ2-7; D: -; V: TRBV3-1/TRBV3-2; DNA: TGTGCCAGCAGCTTAACAACAGGGCACGAGCAGTACTTC; CDR3: CASSLTTGHEQYF
size: -; J: TRBJ2-7; D: -; V: TRBV5-5; DNA: TGTGCCAGCAGCTTGCTGGCTCGGGGAGAGCAGTACTTC; CDR3: CASSLLARGEQYF
size: -; J: TRBJ1-1; D: -; V: TRBV19; DNA: TGTGCCAGTAGTATAGGGGGCAGGGGCACTGAAGCTTTCTTT; CDR3: CASSIGGRGTEAFF
size: -; J: TRBJ2-7; D: TRBD1; V: TRBV4-3; DNA: TGCGCCAGCAGCCAGAAGCCCGGGACAGGAGAGTACGAGCAGTACTTC; CDR3: CASSQKPGTGEYEQYF
size: -; J: TRBJ2-1; D: -; V: TRBV11-2; DNA: TGTGCCAGCAGCTTAGATCGCCTAGCCTACAATGAGCAGTTCTTC; CDR3: CASSLDRLAYNEQFF
size: -; J: TRBJ2-1; D: -; V: TRBV6-2/TRBV6-3; DNA: TGTGCCAGCAGTTACTCGAGTCCAGGGAGGAATGAGCAGTTCTTC; CDR3: CASSYSSPGRNEQFF
size: -; J: TRBJ2-7; D: TRBD1; V: TRBV11-2; DNA: TGTGCCAGCAGCTGGGACAGGGGACCCTACGAGCAGTACTTC; CDR3: CASSWDRGPYEQYF
size: -; J: TRBJ2-7; D: -; V: TRBV4-1; DNA: TGCGCCAGCAGCCAAGCACCCTTCCCGTCTAGCACCGAGCAGTACTTC; CDR3: CASSQAPFPSSTEQYF
size: -; J: TRBJ1-1; D: -; V: TRBV2; DNA: TGTGCCAGCAGTGAACGGGGGGCTGAAGCTTTCTTT; CDR3: CASSERGAEAFF
size: -; J: TRBJ2-2; D: -; V: TRBV9; DNA: TGTGCCAGCAGCGTAGAGGGGTCATCCGGGGAGCTGTTTTTT; CDR3: CASSVEGSSGELFF
size: few; J: TRBJ2-7; D: TRBD1; V: TRBV6-1; DNA: TGTGCCAGCAGTGAGGCCGGGACAGGGGCTTACGAGCAGTACTTC; CDR3: CASSEAGTGAYEQYF
size: once; J: TRBJ1-5; D: -; V: TRBV19; DNA: TGTGCCAGTAGTATGGACTGGGAGCCCCAGCATTTT; CDR3: CASSMDWEPQHF
size: -; J: TRBJ2-2; D: -; V: TRBV21-1; DNA: TGTGCCAGCAGCAACCGCCACGGCGGGAGTGGCGGGGAGCTGTTTTTT; CDR3: CASSNRHGGSGGELFF
size: once; J: TRBJ2-7; D: -; V: TRBV27; DNA: TGTGCCAGCAGGCGGGGCCCGACCTACGAGCAGTACTTC; CDR3: CASRRGPTYEQYF
size: -; J: TRBJ1-2; D: -; V: TRBV18; DNA: TGTGCCAGCTCACCATGGGAGGCCTATGGCTACACCTTC; CDR3: CASSPWEAYGYTF
size: once; J: TRBJ2-5; D: TRBD2; V: TRBV5-1; DNA: TGCGCCAGCAGCTCCGGGACTAGCGGATCTGAGACCCAGTACTTC; CDR3: CASSSGTSGSETQYF
size: -; J: TRBJ2-5; D: -; V: TRBV7-2; DNA: TGTGCCAGCAGCTTAACGGGGAGCTCAGAGACCCAGTACTTC; CDR3: CASSLTGSSETQYF
size: -; J: TRBJ2-2; D: -; V: TRBV27; DNA: TGTGCCAGCGGCAAGAACAGGCCCACCGGGGAGCTGTTTTTT; CDR3: CASGKNRPTGELFF
size: -; J: TRBJ2-7; D: -; V: TRBV28; DNA: TGTGCCAGCAGCTATATTATAGTGCCCGAGCAGTACTTC; CDR3: CASSYIIVPEQYF
size: -; J: TRBJ1-1; D: -; V: TRBV19; DNA: TGTGCCAGTAGGGGGCGGCGGAACACTGAAGCTTTCTTT; CDR3: CASRGRRNTEAFF
size: -; J: TRBJ2-7; D: -; V: TRBV7-9; DNA: TGTGCCAGCACCCCAACCGGGGTAGCCGGGATCTACGAGCAGTACTTC; CDR3: CASTPTGVAGIYEQYF
size: many; J: TRBJ1-1; D: -; V: TRBV14; DNA: TGTGCCAGCAGCCAACCAGGGATGAACACTGAAGCTTTCTTT; CDR3: CASSQPGMNTEAFF
size: once; J: TRBJ1-5; D: TRBD1; V: TRBV9; DNA: TGTGCCAGCAGCTCCCGAGACAGGGATAATCAGCCCCAGCATTTT; CDR3: CASSSRDRDNQPQHF
size: -; J: TRBJ2-3; D: -; V: TRBV24-1; DNA: TGTGCCACCAGTCAGCCAGTGGGGGCCAGGGGCATTTTCACAGATACGCAGTATTTT; CDR3: CATSQPVGARGIFTDTQYF
size: few; J: TRBJ2-7; D: -; V: TRBV15; DNA: TGTGCCACCAGCAGAGATGGGAGCGGCTCCTACGAGCAGTACTTC; CDR3: CATSRDGSGSYEQYF
size: -; J: TRBJ2-2; D: -; V: TRBV11-2; DNA: TGTGCCAGCAGACCTCACAGGGCATCGGGCACCGGGGAGCTGTTTTTT; CDR3: CASRPHRASGTGELFF
size: -; J: TRBJ1-1; D: TRBD1; V: TRBV12-3/TRBV12-4; DNA: TGTGCCAGCAGGACAGGGGAATGGACTGAAGCTTTCTTT; CDR3: CASRTGEWTEAFF
size: -; J: TRBJ2-7; D: -; V: TRBV25-1; DNA: TGTGCCAGCAGTGATAATCAGGGGATGTGGGAGCAGTACTTC; CDR3: CASSDNQGMWEQYF
size: -; J: TRBJ1-2; D: -; V: TRBV3-1/TRBV3-2; DNA: TGTGCCAGCAGCCTCGACCGGACAGCTCGCACTAACTATGGCTACACCTTC; CDR3: CASSLDRTARTNYGYTF
size: -; J: TRBJ2-1; D: -; V: TRBV18; DNA: TGTGCCAGCTCAACCGACAGAGCCGGCTACAATGAGCAGTTCTTC; CDR3: CASSTDRAGYNEQFF
size: -; J: TRBJ2-1; D: TRBD2; V: TRBV5-1; DNA: TGCGCCAGCAGCCCTAGCGGGGGCACCTACAATGAGCAGTTCTTC; CDR3: CASSPSGGTYNEQFF
size: -; J: TRBJ1-5; D: TRBD1; V: TRBV7-4; DNA: TGTGCCAGCACAGGGGGTTGGGATAATCAGCCCCAGCATTTT; CDR3: CASTGGWDNQPQHF
size: -; J: TRBJ2-3; D: -; V: TRBV6-5; DNA: TGTGCCAGCAGACGAGGTTCCTCATGGACAGATACGCAGTATTTT; CDR3: CASRRGSSWTDTQYF
size: few; J: TRBJ1-2; D: -; V: TRBV3-1/TRBV3-2; DNA: TGTGCCAGCAGCCTTACAGGGAACTATGGCTACACCTTC; CDR3: CASSLTGNYGYTF
size: -; J: TRBJ2-3; D: TRBD2; V: TRBV5-6; DNA: TGTGCCAGCAGAAAGGAGCGGGACTACACAGATACGCAGTATTTT; CDR3: CASRKERDYTDTQYF
size: -; J: TRBJ1-2; D: -; V: TRBV15; DNA: TGTGCCACCAGCAGAGATAGGGGCGCCGGCTATGGCTACACCTTC; CDR3: CATSRDRGAGYGYTF
size: -; J: TRBJ2-1; D: TRBD1; V: TRBV7-8; DNA: TGTGCCAGCAGCTTAGGTAGTCGGACAGGTACAAATGAGCAGTTCTTC; CDR3: CASSLGSRTGTNEQFF
size: -; J: TRBJ2-7; D: -; V: TRBV19; DNA: TGTGCCAGTAGTCAGGGATTGGCCTCCGAGCAGTACTTC; CDR3: CASSQGLASEQYF
size: -; J: TRBJ1-2; D: -; V: TRBV6-2/TRBV6-3; DNA: TGTGCCAGCAGCCCATTCTCGACTGTCTATGGCTACACCTTC; CDR3: CASSPFSTVYGYTF
size: -; J: TRBJ2-2; D: -; V: TRBV12-5; DNA: TGTGCTAGTGGTCCAAACAGGAATGTAAACACCGGGGAGCTGTTTTTT; CDR3: CASGPNRNVNTGELFF
size: -; J: TRBJ2-7; D: TRBD2; V: TRBV5-1; DNA: TGCGCCAGCAGCTTGGAGGGGACTAGCACTCGGGAGCAGTACTTC; CDR3: CASSLEGTSTREQYF
size: once; J: TRBJ1-1; D: -; V: TRBV6-6; DNA: TGTGCCAGCAGTGACGGACAGAACACTGAAGCTTTCTTT; CDR3: CASSDGQNTEAFF
size: -; J: TRBJ1-1; D: TRBD1; V: TRBV25-1; DNA: TGTGCCAGCACGGCTCAGACAGGGCCAGGAACTGAAGCTTTCTTT; CDR3: CASTAQTGPGTEAFF
size: many; J: TRBJ1-1; D: -; V: TRBV6-1; DNA: TGTGCCAGCAGTGATATCTTCCGAGGCGCTGAAGCTTTCTTT; CDR3: CASSDIFRGAEAFF
size: -; J: TRBJ2-2; D: -; V: TRBV6-5; DNA: TGTGCCAGCAGTTGGGACTCCATCGGGGAGCTGTTTTTT; CDR3: CASSWDSIGELFF
size: once; J: TRBJ2-1; D: TRBD1; V: TRBV18; DNA: TGTGCCAGCTCACCACCGATCCGGGACAGGGTTTACAATGAGCAGTTCTTC; CDR3: CASSPPIRDRVYNEQFF